This TCR beta chain was obtained from a study of blood T cell repertoires in COVID-19. Study in general: Samples representing acute and convalescent COVID-19 were sourced from the United States, Italy and Spain. Sources were T cells, B-cell-depleted T cells, or PBMCs; the material itself was cDNA or gDNA.

The CDR3 spans 15 residues. V shed 3 bases, J shed 3 bases, and the junction held 4 bases outside the gene matches. Germline-derived CDR1 and CDR2 are LNHDA and SQIVND (reference sequence). How the authors handled the data: Amplification with reference gene primers provided the estimates of nucleated cell counts. Sequencing used immunoSEQ multiplex PCR; TCRdb keeps in-frame clones, though not all of them. From that table come the V and J calls and clone size; the DNA was used to work out D and trimming. Here the sample spans some 180,000 clones, around nine tenths being singletons. Source material: peripheral blood. This chain uses TRBV19 with TRBJ1-3; TRBD1 matches 8 bases. The origin of this receptor is a man in his sixties with active or convalescent COVID-19. The DNA of the CDR3 is TGTGCCAGTAGTATTTCCGGGACAGGTGGAAACACCATATATTTT. It yields the protein CASSISGTGGNTIYF.